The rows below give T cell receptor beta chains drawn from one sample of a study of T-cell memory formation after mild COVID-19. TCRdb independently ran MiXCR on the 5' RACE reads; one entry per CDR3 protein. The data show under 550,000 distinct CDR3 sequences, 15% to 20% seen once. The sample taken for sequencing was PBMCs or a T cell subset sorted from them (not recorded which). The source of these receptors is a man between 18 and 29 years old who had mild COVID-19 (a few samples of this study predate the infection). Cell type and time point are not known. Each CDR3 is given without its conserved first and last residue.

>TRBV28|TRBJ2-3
ASSLSTSTGHSQY
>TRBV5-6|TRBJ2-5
ASSSAPETQY
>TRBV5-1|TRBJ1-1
ASSLPPDRDTEAF
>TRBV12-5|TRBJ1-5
ASGPSSGQPQH
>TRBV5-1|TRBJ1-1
ASSVDRGDTEAF
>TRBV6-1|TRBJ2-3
ASMRQGTDTQY
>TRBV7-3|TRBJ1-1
ASSPRVVTGNTEAF
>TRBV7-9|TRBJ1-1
ASSFPRQNTEAF
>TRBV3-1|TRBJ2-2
ASSRSDTGELF
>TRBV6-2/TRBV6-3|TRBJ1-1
ASRNGGITTEAF
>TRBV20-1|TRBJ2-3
SAPRGHTDTQY
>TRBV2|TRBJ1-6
ASSVDQSAYNSPLH
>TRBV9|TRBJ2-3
ASSVGTSGTDTQY
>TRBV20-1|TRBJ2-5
SARDRPGGPSETQY
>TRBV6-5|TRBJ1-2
ASRRDRQGYT
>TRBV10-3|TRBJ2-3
AISQGARVDTQY
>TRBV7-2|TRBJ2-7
ASSLGRRESSYEQY
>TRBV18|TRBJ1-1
ASSPDLGMNTEAF
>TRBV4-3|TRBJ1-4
ASSPRRDSGSNEKLF
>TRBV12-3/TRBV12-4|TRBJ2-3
AAAGGLVKDTQY
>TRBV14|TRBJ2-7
ASSQEGGHEQY
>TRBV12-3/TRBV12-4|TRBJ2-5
ASSFHWTGLGETQY
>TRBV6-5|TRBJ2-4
ASSSDVIRDTAKNIQY
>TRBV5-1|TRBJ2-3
ASKGVDTQY
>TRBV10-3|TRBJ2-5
ASSTGDQETQY
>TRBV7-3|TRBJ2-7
ASSLHRLAGSYEQY
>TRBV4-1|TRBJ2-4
ASSQGRPTGAKNIQY
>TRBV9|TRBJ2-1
ASSVVGIGSLSYNEQF
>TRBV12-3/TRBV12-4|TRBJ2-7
ASSLAAGPYEQY
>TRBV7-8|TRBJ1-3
ASSASGNTIY
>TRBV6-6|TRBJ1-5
AVSPGQGSNQPQH
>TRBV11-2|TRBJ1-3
ASSLDSTGGSGNTIY
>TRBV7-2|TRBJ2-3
ASKAEGGMADTQY
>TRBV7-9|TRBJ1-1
ASSLAGRRGAEAF
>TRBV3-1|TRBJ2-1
ASSQGTVEQF
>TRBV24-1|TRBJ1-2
ATSDTTGDYGYT
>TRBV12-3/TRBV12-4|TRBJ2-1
ASSPGTADEQF
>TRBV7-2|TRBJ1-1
ASSQAGGSAEAF
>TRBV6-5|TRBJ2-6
ASSPYVLSGANVLT
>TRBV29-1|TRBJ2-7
SVRGLPYEQY